Presented here are 30 T cell receptor beta chains from one specimen sequenced in a study of blood T cell repertoires in COVID-19. Assay used: immunoSEQ multiplex PCR; TCRdb lists only in-frame clones, some missing. The table records around 130,000 clones, around 76% of them present only once. Sequenced sample: peripheral blood. Every receptor here comes from a human donor in a cohort sampled during active COVID-19.

Only one count was recorded for this clone. The CDR3 region has the DNA TGTGCCAGTAGTATAAACAGACAAGAGACCCAGTACTTC. Protein product: CASSINRQETQYF. The chain has TRBV19 and TRBJ2-5; D gene unclear. V lost 2 bases to trimming and J lost 2 bases, with 6 bases between them. The CDR3 runs to 13 residues. Germline CDR1 and CDR2: LNHDA and SQIVND (reference sequence).

The chain combines TRBV30 with TRBJ2-1, with TRBD2 matching over 9 bases. The germline gives CDR1 GTSNPN, CDR2 SVGIG (reference sequence). The ends lost 6 bases at V and 4 bases at J; junction bases unmatched: 7. The CDR3 totals 14 residues. For the CDR3, the DNA is TGTGCCTGTCAGGGACTAGCAACGTACAATGAGCAGTTCTTC. Its protein product is CACQGLATYNEQFF.

This clone was counted between two and nine times. The CDR3 DNA reads TGCGCCAGCACCAGCCCAGGGAGGAATGAGCAGTTCTTC. It yields the protein CASTSPGRNEQFF. V gene TRBV5-1 combines with J gene TRBJ2-1; D might be TRBD2 (6 bases). V was clipped by 6 bases and J by 7 bases, with 14 bases between them. The germline gives CDR1 SGHRS, CDR2 YFSETQ. The CDR3 sequence is 13 residues long.

The chain is built from TRBV5-1 and TRBJ2-7; 7 nucleotides match TRBD1. CDR3 size: 14 residues. Germline V CDR1 and CDR2: SGHRS, YFSETQ. V gave up 4 bases and J gave up 4 bases; unmatched junction bases: 8. The CDR3, as DNA: TGCGCCAGCAGCCACTACGGGACAGCGTACGAGCAGTACTTC. It translates to CASSHYGTAYEQYF.

This clone has only one observation. J is TRBJ2-1 and V is TRBV9, with 8 bases identical to TRBD1. In germline, CDR1 is SGDLS, CDR2 YYNGEE. With V trimmed by 3 bases and J by 4 bases, 9 bases remained unmatched. The CDR3 is 16 residues long. The CDR3 bases are TGTGCCAGCAGCGCCCCCCGGGACAGGCCTTACAATGAGCAGTTCTTC. This codes for CASSAPRDRPYNEQFF.

The V gene is TRBV19, the J gene TRBJ2-6; 8 nucleotides align to TRBD1. The V and J ends lost 0 bases and 0 bases, in that order; junction bases with no gene match: 7. The length of the CDR3 is 19 residues. CDR1 LNHDA and CDR2 SQIVND come from the germline V gene (reference sequence). CDR3 residues: CASSIEFWQGASGANVLTF. The CDR3 DNA reads TGTGCCAGTAGTATAGAGTTTTGGCAGGGGGCCTCTGGGGCCAACGTCCTGACTTTC.

This clone is a singleton in its sample. The gene calls are TRBV6-5 and TRBJ1-1; tentative D call: TRBD1 (6 bases). CDR3 size: 14 residues. CDR1 and CDR2 from the germline V gene are MNHEY and SVGAGI. Trimming removed 5 bases at V and 0 bases at J, with 10 bases between. The CDR3 protein is CASSPDRMNTEAFF. The DNA of the CDR3 is TGTGCCAGCAGTCCGGACAGAATGAACACTGAAGCTTTCTTT.

The rearrangement joins TRBV13 to TRBJ1-2; maybe TRBD1 (5 bases). CDR3 size: 15 residues. Germline V gives CDR1 PRHDT, CDR2 FYEKMQ (reference sequence). V was shortened by 4 bases and J by 7 bases, with 19 bases between the two germline ends. The CDR3: CASSSKQIAGGGYTF. Here the CDR3 DNA reads TGTGCCAGCAGCTCCAAACAGATAGCCGGGGGTGGCTACACCTTC.

The V call is TRBV5-1, the J call TRBJ1-1; possible D gene TRBD1, 6 bases. This CDR3 contains 16 residues. V shed 4 bases and J shed 4 bases, with 20 bases lying between them. In germline, CDR1 is SGHRS, CDR2 YFSETQ. The CDR3 nucleotides read TGCGCCAGCAGCCGGGGGGCTGGTGCAGGAGGCACTGAAGCTTTCTTT. Amino acid sequence: CASSRGAGAGGTEAFF.

The chain is built from TRBV5-1 and TRBJ2-7; perhaps TRBD2 as D (6 bases). The CDR3 consists of 16 residues. The ends were cut back, 4 bases at V and 4 bases at J, with 21 bases in the middle. Germline assignment: CDR1 SGHRS and CDR2 YFSETQ. CDR3 in DNA: TGCGCCAGCAGCCTGGGATTGGTCGGGGGATTATACGAGCAGTACTTC. Its translation is CASSLGLVGGLYEQYF. The full variable domain, completed using reference TRBV5-1 and TRBJ2-7, is KAGVTQTPRYLIKTRGQQVTLSCSPISGHRSVSWYQQTPGQGLQFLFEYFSETQRNKGNFPGRFSGRQFSNSRSEMNVSTLELGDSALYLCASSLGLVGGLYEQYFGPGTRLTVT.

The rearrangement uses TRBV6-6 and TRBJ1-5, with 8 bases matching TRBD1. The CDR3 runs to 14 residues. The germline CDR1 and CDR2 sequences are MNHNY and SVGAGI (reference sequence). The J segment lost 5 bases and the V segment lost 6 bases, leaving 6 bases of the junction unmatched. The CDR3 sequence is CASRTTGVDQPQHF. As DNA, the CDR3 is TGTGCCAGCAGAACGACAGGGGTTGATCAGCCCCAGCATTTT.

This chain uses TRBV19 with TRBJ1-2, with 8 nucleotides matching TRBD1. The CDR3 length is 16 residues. V lost 0 bases to trimming and J lost 6 bases; unmatched junction nucleotides: 9. Germline-derived CDR1 and CDR2 are LNHDA and SQIVND (reference sequence). The DNA for the CDR3 is TGTGCCAGTAGTATAGATGGGACAGGTTCCCGGGATGGCTACACCTTC. Translating it yields CASSIDGTGSRDGYTF. The variable domain in full, completed from reference TRBV19 and TRBJ1-2, reads DGGITQSPKYLFRKEGQNVTLSCEQNLNHDAMYWYRQDPGQGLRLIYYSQIVNDFQKGDIAEGYSVSREKKESFPLTVTSAQKNPTAFYLCASSIDGTGSRDGYTFGSGTRLTVV.

This clone appeared a single time. V and J are TRBV7-8 and TRBJ2-6; 7 bases match TRBD1. The trim removed 2 bases at V and 0 bases at J, leaving 7 bases unmatched. The CDR3 consists of 18 residues. CDR1 and CDR2 from the germline V gene are SGHVS and FQNEAQ. CDR3 nucleotide sequence: TGTGCCAGCAGCTTATCGACAGGGTACAGCTCTGGGGCCAACGTCCTGACTTTC. Residues: CASSLSTGYSSGANVLTF.

This sequence joins TRBV6-5 and TRBJ2-2; possible D gene TRBD1, 5 bases. In germline, CDR1 is MNHEY, CDR2 SVGAGI. The CDR3 has 15 residues. V lost 7 bases to trimming and J lost 5 bases, with 17 bases between them. CDR3 sequence reads: CASIDVQGKTGELFF. CDR3 DNA: TGTGCCAGCATAGACGTCCAGGGAAAAACCGGGGAGCTGTTTTTT.

The V call is TRBV5-4, the J call TRBJ2-1; the D gene is possibly TRBD2 (6 bases). V was clipped by 0 bases and J by 4 bases, with 8 bases between them. Germline-derived CDR1 and CDR2 are SGHNT and YYREEE (reference sequence). CDR3 length equals 14 residues. CDR3 amino acids: CASSLGGEYNEQFF. CDR3 DNA: TGTGCCAGCAGCTTGGGGGGGGAGTACAATGAGCAGTTCTTC.

J is TRBJ1-1 and V is TRBV25-1; unclear D gene. Trimming left V 7 bases short and J 1 base short, with 4 bases between. The length of the CDR3 is 11 residues. The germline V gene encodes CDR1 MGHDK and CDR2 SYGVNS. DNA for the CDR3: TGTGCCAGCAAGAGGAACACTGAAGCTTTCTTT. Its protein product is CASKRNTEAFF.

This chain joins TRBV21-1 and TRBJ2-4; the D call in the table, TRBD1, was not verified against the DNA. TRBV21-1 counts as a pseudogene. The CDR3 sequence is 16 residues long. The CDR3 DNA reads as TGTGCCAGCAGCACCCGACAGGGGTCCGACAAAAACATTCAGTACTTC. It yields the protein CASSTRQGSDKNIQYF.

The chain links TRBV28 to TRBJ1-1; D is possibly TRBD1 (5 bases). The CDR3 has 14 residues. V dropped 8 bases and J dropped 1 base, with 14 bases sitting between them. CDR1 is MDHEN and CDR2 is SYDVKM in the germline V gene. CDR3 nucleotides: TGTGCCAGCTGCGCTTATCAGGGGAACACTGAAGCTTTCTTT. This encodes CASCAYQGNTEAFF. The full variable domain, its missing parts supplied by reference TRBV28 and TRBJ1-1, is DVKVTQSSRYLVKRTGEKVFLECVQDMDHENMFWYRQDPGLGLRLIYFSYDVKMKEKGDIPEGYSVSREKKERFSLILESASTNQTSMYLCASCAYQGNTEAFFGQGTRLTVV.

The chain employs TRBV6-6 and TRBJ2-7; the match to TRBD1 covers 7 bases. The trim removed 2 bases at V and 5 bases at J, leaving 3 bases unmatched. Germline V gives CDR1 MNHNY, CDR2 SVGAGI (reference sequence). The CDR3 extends over 13 amino acids. The CDR3 sequence: CASSYKGQDEQYF. The CDR3 nucleotides read TGTGCCAGCAGTTACAAAGGACAGGACGAGCAGTACTTC.

V and J are TRBV4-1 and TRBJ1-6; 9 nucleotides line up with TRBD1. The V segment lost 4 bases and the J segment 8 bases; nucleotides outside the gene matches: 6. The germline gives CDR1 MGHRA, CDR2 YSYEKL. The CDR3 length is 15 residues. As DNA, the CDR3 is TGCGCCAGCAGCCGTCAGGGACAGGGAGATTCACCCCTCCACTTT. Translating it yields CASSRQGQGDSPLHF.

CDR3 in DNA: TGTGCCAGCAGTGACCCGAGACAGGGGGGTTCCTACGAGCAGTACTTC. Its protein product is CASSDPRQGGSYEQYF. This chain uses TRBV6-1 with TRBJ2-7, with 9 nucleotides matching TRBD1. The junction had 7 bases not matched to a gene; V was cut back by 3 bases and J by 1 base. The CDR3 is 16 residues long. Germline V lookup: CDR1 MNHNS, CDR2 SASEGT.

This clone has a single count. This chain connects TRBV3-1 (or the pseudogene TRBV3-2) to TRBJ1-1, with TRBD1 matching 7 bases. Looked up from germline, CDR1 is LGHDT and CDR2 is YNNKEL (reference sequence). This CDR3 spans 15 amino acids. Losses at the gene ends were 3 bases for V and 6 bases for J; bases not matched to a gene: 10. This CDR3 reads CASSQRLTGKAEAFF. DNA of the CDR3: TGTGCCAGCAGCCAGCGATTGACAGGGAAGGCTGAAGCTTTCTTT.

The V and J genes are TRBV28 and TRBJ1-5; the match to TRBD1 covers 9 bases. The CDR3 length is 15 residues. Germline V CDR1 and CDR2: MDHEN, SYDVKM. V shed 6 bases, J shed 6 bases, and the junction held 9 bases outside the gene matches. CDR3 loop: CASRPGQGTSQPQHF. The DNA of the CDR3 is TGTGCCAGCAGACCGGGACAGGGAACGAGTCAGCCCCAGCATTTT.

The genes are TRBV5-1 and TRBJ1-1; D possibly corresponds to TRBD1 (5 bases). V shed 0 bases and J shed 0 bases, with 12 bases lying between them. Germline values: CDR1 SGHRS, CDR2 YFSETQ. This CDR3 has 16 amino acids. The CDR3 protein is CASSLVGGQLNTEAFF. In nucleotides, the CDR3 is TGCGCCAGCAGCTTGGTGGGTGGACAATTGAACACTGAAGCTTTCTTT. Based on the CDR3 plus reference TRBV5-1 and TRBJ1-1, the full variable domain is KAGVTQTPRYLIKTRGQQVTLSCSPISGHRSVSWYQQTPGQGLQFLFEYFSETQRNKGNFPGRFSGRQFSNSRSEMNVSTLELGDSALYLCASSLVGGQLNTEAFFGQGTRLTVV.

J is TRBJ1-5 and V is TRBV2, with no clear D. The V gene lost 1 base and the J gene lost 7 bases, with 11 bases spanning the gap. The CDR3 consists of 14 residues. CDR1 SNHLY and CDR2 FYNNEI come from the germline V gene. In DNA form, the CDR3 reads TGTGCCAGCAGTGAAGAGGCAGGCGGGCAGCCCCAGCATTTT. This translates into CASSEEAGGQPQHF.

V usage is TRBV11-2 and J usage is TRBJ1-5; no clear D gene. The CDR3 loop spans 13 amino acids. CDR1 and CDR2 from the germline V gene are SGHAT and FQNNGV. Trimming left V 5 bases short and J 5 bases short, with 10 bases between. This CDR3 reads CASSLGAYQPQHF. The DNA of the CDR3 is TGTGCCAGCAGCCTAGGAGCATATCAGCCCCAGCATTTT.

Comments on this clone: In the same sample, other DNA sequences code for this CDR3. The chain carries TRBV19 and TRBJ1-1; no clear D gene. This CDR3 contains 13 residues. Trimming stripped 1 base from V and 1 base from J, with 4 bases between. The germline CDR1 and CDR2 sequences are LNHDA and SQIVND (reference sequence). The CDR3 DNA reads as TGTGCCAGTAGTATAGGGAGGAACACTGAAGCTTTCTTT. It yields the protein CASSIGRNTEAFF.

The chain links TRBV12-3 or TRBV12-4 to TRBJ1-5; 7 bases are shared with TRBD1. This CDR3 has 13 residues. The V segment lost 7 bases and the J segment 6 bases; nucleotides outside the gene matches: 6. CDR3 sequence reads: CASTRQGIQPQHF. The CDR3 nucleotides are TGTGCCAGCACCCGACAGGGCATTCAGCCCCAGCATTTT.

This chain connects TRBV3-1 (or the pseudogene TRBV3-2) to TRBJ1-1, with 8 bases lining up with TRBD1. CDR1 is LGHDT, CDR2 YNNKEL, per germline (reference sequence). V was clipped by 0 bases and J by 0 bases; unmatched bases: 6. The CDR3 has 17 amino acids. Here the CDR3 reads CASSQEQGGYMNTEAFF. The CDR3 bases are TGTGCCAGCAGCCAAGAACAGGGGGGGTACATGAACACTGAAGCTTTCTTT.

Only a few counts were recorded for this clone. The chain links TRBV2 to TRBJ2-3, with 11 nucleotides matching TRBD1. Trimming at V came to 6 bases and at J to 4 bases, leaving 6 bases not matched to a gene. The CDR3 extends over 15 amino acids. The germline gives CDR1 SNHLY, CDR2 FYNNEI. The CDR3 DNA reads as TGTGCCAGCAGGTTTCCGGGACAGGGGGCAGATACGCAGTATTTT. Encoded protein: CASRFPGQGADTQYF.